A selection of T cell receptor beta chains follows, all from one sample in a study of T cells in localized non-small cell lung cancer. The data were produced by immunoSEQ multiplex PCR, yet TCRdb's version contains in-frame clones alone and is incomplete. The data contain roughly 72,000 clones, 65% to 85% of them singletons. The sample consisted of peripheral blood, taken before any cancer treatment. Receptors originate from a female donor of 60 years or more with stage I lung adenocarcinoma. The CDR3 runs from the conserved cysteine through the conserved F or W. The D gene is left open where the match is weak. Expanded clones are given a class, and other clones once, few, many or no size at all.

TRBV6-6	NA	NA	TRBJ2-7	TGTGCCACCATGGGGCCTAGCTCCTACGAGCAGTACTTC	CATMGPSSYEQYF
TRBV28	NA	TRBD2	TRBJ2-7	TGTGCCAGCAGTTTGAAGACGGGGGGGGCCTCCTACGAGCAGTACTTC	CASSLKTGGASYEQYF
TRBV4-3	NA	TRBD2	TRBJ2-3	TGCGCCAGCAGCCACGGGCAGGGAGGGTACACAGATACGCAGTATTTT	CASSHGQGGYTDTQYF
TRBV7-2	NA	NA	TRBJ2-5	TGTGCCAGCAGCTTAGTCCATTTTCAAGAGACCCAGTACTTC	CASSLVHFQETQYF
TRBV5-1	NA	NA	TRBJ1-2	TGCGCCAGCAGCTCCAGTGGGGGCGACTATGGCTACACCTTC	CASSSSGGDYGYTF
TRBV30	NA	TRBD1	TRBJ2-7	TGTGCCTGGAGGTGGGACAGGGGTGGCGAGCAGTACTTC	CAWRWDRGGEQYF
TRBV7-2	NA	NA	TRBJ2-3	TGTGCCAGCAGCCCCGGAAGGACCCCCACGCAGTATTTT	CASSPGRTPTQYF
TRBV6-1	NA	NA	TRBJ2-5	TGTGCCAGCAGTGAGTCGGAGACCCAGTACTTC	CASSESETQYF
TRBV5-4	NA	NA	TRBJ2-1	TGTGCCAGCAGCTTGATGGCTAGTGTTTCAGGTGGTGAGTTCTTC	CASSLMASVSGGEFF
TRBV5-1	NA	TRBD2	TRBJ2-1	TGCGCCAGCAGCTTGGGCGCGGGGGGGCCCTCCTACAATGAGCAGTTCTTC	CASSLGAGGPSYNEQFF
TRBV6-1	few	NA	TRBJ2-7	TGTGCCAGCAGTTTAGGGATGTACGAGCAGTACTTC	CASSLGMYEQYF
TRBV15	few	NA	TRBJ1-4	TGTGCCACCAGCAGAGATGTAAAACTGTTTTTT	CATSRDVKLFF
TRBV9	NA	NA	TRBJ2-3	TGTGCCAGCAGCGTAGGTTTCAGGGTAGGGGATACGCAGTATTTT	CASSVGFRVGDTQYF
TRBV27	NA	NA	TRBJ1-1	TGTGCCAGCCCCCGGGACACCGAAAGGAACACTGAAGCTTTCTTT	CASPRDTERNTEAFF
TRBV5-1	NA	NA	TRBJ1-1	TGCGCCAGCTACCGGGCCTTCAATACTGAAGCTTTCTTT	CASYRAFNTEAFF
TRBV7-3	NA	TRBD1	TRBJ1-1	TGTGCCAGCAGCTTAAAAGGGGGCCGCTCCACTGAAGCTTTCTTT	CASSLKGGRSTEAFF
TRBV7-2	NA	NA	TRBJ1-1	TGTGCCAGCAGCTTCGAGGTTAAGGGCACTGAAGCTTTCTTT	CASSFEVKGTEAFF
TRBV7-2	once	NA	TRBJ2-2	TGTGCCAGCAGCTTAGTAGGGAACACCGGGGAGCTGTTTTTT	CASSLVGNTGELFF
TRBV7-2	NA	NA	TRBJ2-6	TGTGCCAGCAGCTTAGTCAGGGGAAAGAACTCTGGGGCCAACGTCCTGACTTTC	CASSLVRGKNSGANVLTF
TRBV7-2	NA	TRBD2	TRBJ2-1	TGTGCCAGCAGCATGACTAGCGCCTCCATCAGCAATGAGCAGTTCTTC	CASSMTSASISNEQFF
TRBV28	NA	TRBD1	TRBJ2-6	TGTGCCAGCACCAAACCCAGGGACAGGACCGTCTCTGGGGCCAACGTCCTGACTTTC	CASTKPRDRTVSGANVLTF
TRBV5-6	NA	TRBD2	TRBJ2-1	TGTGCCAGCAGCTTGGTGGCGGGAGTATTGGGCAATGAGCAGTTCTTC	CASSLVAGVLGNEQFF
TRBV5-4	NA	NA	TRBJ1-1	TGTGCCAGCAGCTGGACCCGGAGGGGGACTGAAGCTTTCTTT	CASSWTRRGTEAFF
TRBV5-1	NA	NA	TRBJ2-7	TGCGCCAGCAGCCTCTTTGGAGGGACTCAAACCTCCCCCTACGAGCAGTACTTC	CASSLFGGTQTSPYEQYF
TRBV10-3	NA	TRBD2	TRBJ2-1	TGTGCCATCAGTGAGACCTCGACTAGCGGGGTTGTGTATGAGCAGTTCTTC	CAISETSTSGVVYEQFF
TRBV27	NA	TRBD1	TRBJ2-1	TGTGCCAGCAGTCGGGCCGGGACAGGGCTAAACAATGAGCAGTTCTTC	CASSRAGTGLNNEQFF
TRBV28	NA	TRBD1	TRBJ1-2	TGTGCCAGCAGCAGACCCGGGACAGAGTTTAACTATGGCTACACCTTC	CASSRPGTEFNYGYTF
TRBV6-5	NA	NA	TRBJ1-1	TGTGCCAGCAGCTTGGGGGGAGTCACTGAAGCTTTCTTT	CASSLGGVTEAFF
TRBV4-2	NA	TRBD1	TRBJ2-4	TGTGCCAGCAGCGGGACAGGGGGCATCGAGGCCAAAAACATTCAGTACTTC	CASSGTGGIEAKNIQYF
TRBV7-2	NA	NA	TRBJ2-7	TGTGCCAGCAGTTTCTATGGGGGCCCTCCCCACCCCGAGCAGTACTTC	CASSFYGGPPHPEQYF
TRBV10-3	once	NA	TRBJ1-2	TGTGCCATCAGGGGGGGGGACCGTAATGGCTACACCTTC	CAIRGGDRNGYTF
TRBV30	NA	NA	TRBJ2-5	TGTGCCTGGAGTGTAGGGTCGGGGGAAGAGACCCAGTACTTC	CAWSVGSGEETQYF
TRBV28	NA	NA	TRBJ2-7	TGTGCCAGCAGTTCCCAGGGAGGGGGTCGAGTCGAGCAGTACTTC	CASSSQGGGRVEQYF
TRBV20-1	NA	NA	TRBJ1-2	TGTCAGGGTAACTATGGCTACACCTTC	CQGNYGYTF
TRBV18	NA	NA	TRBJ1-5	TGTGCCAGCTCACCTACCACGGATCAGCCCCAGCATTTT	CASSPTTDQPQHF
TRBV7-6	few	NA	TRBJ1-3	TGTGCCAGCAGCTTGGGGTTTGGCAGCTCTGGAAACACCATATATTTT	CASSLGFGSSGNTIYF
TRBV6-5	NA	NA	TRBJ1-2	TGTGCCAGCAGTTACGGTGGAGGCTATAACTATGGCTACACCTTC	CASSYGGGYNYGYTF
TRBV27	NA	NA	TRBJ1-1	TGTGCCAGCAGTTTTGGGGTGAGCGGCACTGAAGCTTTCTTT	CASSFGVSGTEAFF
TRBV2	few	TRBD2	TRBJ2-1	TGTGCCAGCAGCCCGGGACTAGCGGGCTTAGACTACAATGAGCAGTTCTTC	CASSPGLAGLDYNEQFF
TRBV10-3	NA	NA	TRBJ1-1	TGTGCCATCAGGCTCTCGAACACTGAAGCTTTCTTT	CAIRLSNTEAFF
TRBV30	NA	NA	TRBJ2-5	TGTGCCCTGCGTGGAGGGCTGGAGCAGTACTTC	CALRGGLEQYF
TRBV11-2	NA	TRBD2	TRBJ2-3	TGTGCCAGCAGCGTGGGACTAGCGGGCACAGATACGCAGTATTTT	CASSVGLAGTDTQYF
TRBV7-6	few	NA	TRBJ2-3	TGTGCCAGCAGCTCCCATCCCACAGATACGCAGTATTTT	CASSSHPTDTQYF